Given below is one T cell receptor (beta chain) in context. These data originate in a study of blood T cell repertoires in COVID-19. Only in-frame clones appear in the TCRdb table, and some are missing; sequencing was by immunoSEQ multiplex PCR. The sample lists 150,000 to 200,000 clones; 81% were seen once. Followed over time, Seattle patients had been enrolled while infection was active. The sequencing sample was made of peripheral blood. This TCR came from a woman of 80 years or more with COVID-19, enrolled during active disease.

CDR3 loop: CASSQEGLAGGQFF. The CDR3 coding sequence is TGTGCCAGCAGCCAAGAGGGACTAGCGGGGGGCCAGTTCTTC. The J gene is TRBJ2-1, the V gene TRBV3-1 (or the pseudogene TRBV3-2), with 15 bases fitting TRBD2. This CDR3 contains 14 residues. The ends lost 0 bases at V and 13 bases at J; junction bases unmatched: 1. Per the germline V gene, CDR1 is LGHDT and CDR2 is YNNKEL (reference sequence).